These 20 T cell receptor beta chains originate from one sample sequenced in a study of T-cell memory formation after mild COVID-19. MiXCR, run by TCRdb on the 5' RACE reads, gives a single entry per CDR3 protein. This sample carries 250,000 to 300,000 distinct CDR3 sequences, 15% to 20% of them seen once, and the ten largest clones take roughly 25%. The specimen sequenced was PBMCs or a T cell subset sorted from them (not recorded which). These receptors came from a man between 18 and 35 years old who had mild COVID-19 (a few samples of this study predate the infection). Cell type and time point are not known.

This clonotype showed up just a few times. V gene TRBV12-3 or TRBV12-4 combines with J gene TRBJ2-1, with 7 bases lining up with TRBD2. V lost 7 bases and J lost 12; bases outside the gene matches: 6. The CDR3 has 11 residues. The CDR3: CASTGGLWQFF. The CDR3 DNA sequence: TGTGCCAGCACGGGGGGTTTATGGCAGTTCTTC.

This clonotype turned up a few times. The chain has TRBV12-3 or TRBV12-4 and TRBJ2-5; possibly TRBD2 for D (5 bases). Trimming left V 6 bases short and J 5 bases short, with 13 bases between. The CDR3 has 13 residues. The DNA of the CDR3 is TGTGCCAGCAGCAGACCCGGCGGGGAGACCCAGTACTTC. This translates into CASSRPGGETQYF.

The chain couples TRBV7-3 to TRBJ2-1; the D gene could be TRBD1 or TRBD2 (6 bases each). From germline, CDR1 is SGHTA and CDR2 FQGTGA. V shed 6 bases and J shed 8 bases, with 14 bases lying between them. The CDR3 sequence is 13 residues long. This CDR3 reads CASREGHDYEQFF. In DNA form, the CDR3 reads TGTGCCAGCAGGGAGGGACACGACTATGAGCAGTTCTTC.

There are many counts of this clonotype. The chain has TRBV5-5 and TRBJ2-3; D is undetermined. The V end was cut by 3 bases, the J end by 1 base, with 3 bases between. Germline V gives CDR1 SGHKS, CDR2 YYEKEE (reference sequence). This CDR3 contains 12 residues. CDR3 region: CASSSGTDTQYF. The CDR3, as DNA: TGTGCCAGCAGCTCGGGCACAGATACGCAGTATTTT.

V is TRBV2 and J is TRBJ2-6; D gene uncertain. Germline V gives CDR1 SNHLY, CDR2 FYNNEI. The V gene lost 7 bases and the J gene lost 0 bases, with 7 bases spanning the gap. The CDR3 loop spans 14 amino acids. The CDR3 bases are TGTGCCAGCACCGAGTCCTCTGGGGCCAACGTCCTGACTTTC. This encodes CASTESSGANVLTF.

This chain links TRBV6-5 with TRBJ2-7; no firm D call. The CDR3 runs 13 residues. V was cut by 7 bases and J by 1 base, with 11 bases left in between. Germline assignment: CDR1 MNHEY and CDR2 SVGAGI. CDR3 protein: CASMSINSYEQYF. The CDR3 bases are TGTGCCAGCATGAGTATAAATTCCTACGAGCAGTACTTC.

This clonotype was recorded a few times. CDR3 DNA: TGTGCCAGCAGCCCCCGGGACAGGGGAACAGATACGCAGTATTTT. Its translation is CASSPRDRGTDTQYF. The V call is TRBV7-9, the J call TRBJ2-3; 10 bases match TRBD1. CDR3 length equals 15 residues. Germline loops: CDR1 SEHNR, CDR2 FQNEAQ (reference sequence). The trim removed 5 bases at V and 3 bases at J, leaving 5 bases unmatched.

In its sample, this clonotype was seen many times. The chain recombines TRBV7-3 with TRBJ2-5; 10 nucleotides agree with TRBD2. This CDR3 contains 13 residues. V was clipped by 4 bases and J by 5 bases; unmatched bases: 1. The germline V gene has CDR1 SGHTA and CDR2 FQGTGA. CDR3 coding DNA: TGTGCCAGCAGCTCGACTAGCGGGGAGACCCAGTACTTC. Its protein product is CASSSTSGETQYF.

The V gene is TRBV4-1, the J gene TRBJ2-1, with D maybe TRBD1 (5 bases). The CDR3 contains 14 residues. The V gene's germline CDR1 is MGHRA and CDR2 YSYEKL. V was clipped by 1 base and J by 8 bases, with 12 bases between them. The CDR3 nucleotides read TGCGCCAGCAGCCAAGTGGTCAGGGTCGATGAGCAGTTCTTC. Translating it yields CASSQVVRVDEQFF.

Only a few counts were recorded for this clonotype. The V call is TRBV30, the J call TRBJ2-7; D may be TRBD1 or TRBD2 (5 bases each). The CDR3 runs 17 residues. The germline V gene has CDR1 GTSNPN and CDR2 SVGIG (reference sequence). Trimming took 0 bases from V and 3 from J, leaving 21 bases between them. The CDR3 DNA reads TGTGCCTGGAGTGTACGGGACGGAGGTGGGGTCCTCTACGAGCAGTACTTC. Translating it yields CAWSVRDGGGVLYEQYF.

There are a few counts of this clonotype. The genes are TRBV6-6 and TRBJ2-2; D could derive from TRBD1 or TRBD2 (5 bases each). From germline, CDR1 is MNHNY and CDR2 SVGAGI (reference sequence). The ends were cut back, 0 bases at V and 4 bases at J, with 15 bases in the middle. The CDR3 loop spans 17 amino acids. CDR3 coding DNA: TGTGCCAGCAGTTACTCTGAGGGGCCAACGACCACCGGGGAGCTGTTTTTT. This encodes CASSYSEGPTTTGELFF.

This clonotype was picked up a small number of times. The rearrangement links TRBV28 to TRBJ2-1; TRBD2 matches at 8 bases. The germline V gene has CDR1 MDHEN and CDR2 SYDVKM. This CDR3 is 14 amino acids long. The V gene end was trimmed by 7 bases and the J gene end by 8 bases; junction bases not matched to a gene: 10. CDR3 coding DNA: TGTGCCAGCAAAACCCCGGGGGGGGGCGATGAGCAGTTCTTC. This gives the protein CASKTPGGGDEQFF.

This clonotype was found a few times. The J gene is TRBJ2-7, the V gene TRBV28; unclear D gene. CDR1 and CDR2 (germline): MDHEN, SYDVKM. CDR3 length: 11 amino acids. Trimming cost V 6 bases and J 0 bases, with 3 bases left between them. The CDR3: CASRISYEQYF. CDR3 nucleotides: TGTGCCAGCAGGATCTCCTACGAGCAGTACTTC.

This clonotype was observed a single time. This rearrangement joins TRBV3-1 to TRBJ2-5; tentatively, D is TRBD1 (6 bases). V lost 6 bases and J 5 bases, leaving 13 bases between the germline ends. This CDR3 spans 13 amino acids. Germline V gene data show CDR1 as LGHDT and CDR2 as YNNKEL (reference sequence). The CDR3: CASRRRGMETQYF. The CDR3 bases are TGTGCCAGCAGGCGAAGGGGGATGGAGACCCAGTACTTC.

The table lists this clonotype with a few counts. DNA for the CDR3: TGCGCCAGCCGAGAGGACTTTGAGAGGGCTTTCTTT. This encodes CASREDFERAFF. V usage is TRBV5-1 and J usage is TRBJ1-1; no clear D. CDR1 and CDR2 (germline): SGHRS, YFSETQ. Trimming stripped 7 bases from V and 11 bases from J, with 18 bases between. The CDR3 is 12 amino acids. Full variable domain (missing parts from reference TRBV5-1 and TRBJ1-1): KAGVTQTPRYLIKTRGQQVTLSCSPISGHRSVSWYQQTPGQGLQFLFEYFSETQRNKGNFPGRFSGRQFSNSRSEMNVSTLELGDSALYLCASREDFERAFFGQGTRLTVV.

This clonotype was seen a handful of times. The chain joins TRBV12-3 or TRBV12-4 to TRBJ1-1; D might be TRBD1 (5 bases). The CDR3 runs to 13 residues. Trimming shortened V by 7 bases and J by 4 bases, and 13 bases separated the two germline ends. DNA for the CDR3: TGTGCCAGCACTATAGGGGTGCGCACTGAAGCTTTCTTT. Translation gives CASTIGVRTEAFF.

The CDR3 sequence: CASSFRQSYGYTF. The CDR3 region has the DNA TGTGCCAGCAGTTTCCGACAGAGCTATGGCTACACCTTC. The V and J genes are TRBV6-2 or TRBV6-3 and TRBJ1-2; maybe TRBD1 (5 bases). The V end lost 4 bases, the J end lost 4 bases, and 10 bases lay between the germline ends. The CDR3 is 13 amino acids. The germline V gene encodes CDR1 MNHEY and CDR2 SVGEGT.

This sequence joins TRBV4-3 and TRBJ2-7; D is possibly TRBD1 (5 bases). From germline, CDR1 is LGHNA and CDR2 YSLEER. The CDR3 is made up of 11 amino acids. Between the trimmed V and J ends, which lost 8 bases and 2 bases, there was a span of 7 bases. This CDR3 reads CASGAAYEQYV. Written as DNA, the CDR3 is TGCGCCAGCGGGGCGGCCTACGAGCAGTACGTC.

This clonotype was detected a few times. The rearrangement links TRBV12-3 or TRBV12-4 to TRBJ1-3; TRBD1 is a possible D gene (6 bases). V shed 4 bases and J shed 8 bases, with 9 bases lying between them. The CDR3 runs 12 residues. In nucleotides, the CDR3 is TGTGCCAGCAGTTGGGGGGGCTACACCATATATTTT. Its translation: CASSWGGYTIYF.

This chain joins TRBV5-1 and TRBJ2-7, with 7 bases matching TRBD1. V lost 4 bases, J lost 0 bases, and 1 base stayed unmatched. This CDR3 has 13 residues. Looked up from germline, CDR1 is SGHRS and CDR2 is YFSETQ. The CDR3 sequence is CASSGDSSYEQYF. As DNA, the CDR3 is TGCGCCAGCAGCGGGGACAGCTCCTACGAGCAGTACTTC.